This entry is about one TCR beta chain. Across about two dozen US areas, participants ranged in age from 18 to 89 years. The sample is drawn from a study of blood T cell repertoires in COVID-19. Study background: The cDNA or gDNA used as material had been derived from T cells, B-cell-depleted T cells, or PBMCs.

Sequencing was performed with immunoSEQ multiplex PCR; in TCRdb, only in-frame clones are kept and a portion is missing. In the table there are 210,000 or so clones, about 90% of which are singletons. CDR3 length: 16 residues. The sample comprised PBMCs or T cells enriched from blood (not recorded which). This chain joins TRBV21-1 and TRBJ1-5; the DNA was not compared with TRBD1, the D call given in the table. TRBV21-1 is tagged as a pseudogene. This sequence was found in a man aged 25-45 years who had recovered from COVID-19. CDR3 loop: CASSKQRTGKNQPQHF. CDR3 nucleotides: TGTGCCAGCAGCAAACAAAGGACAGGGAAAAATCAGCCCCAGCATTTT.